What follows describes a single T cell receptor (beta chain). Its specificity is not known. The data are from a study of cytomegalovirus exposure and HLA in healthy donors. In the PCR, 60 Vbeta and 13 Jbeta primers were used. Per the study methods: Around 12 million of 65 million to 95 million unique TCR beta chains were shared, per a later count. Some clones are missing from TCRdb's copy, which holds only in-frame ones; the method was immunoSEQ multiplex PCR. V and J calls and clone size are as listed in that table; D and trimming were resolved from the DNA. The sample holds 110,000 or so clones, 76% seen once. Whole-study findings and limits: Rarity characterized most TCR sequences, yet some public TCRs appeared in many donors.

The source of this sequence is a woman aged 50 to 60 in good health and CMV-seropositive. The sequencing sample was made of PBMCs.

Here the CDR3 reads CASSPDRPYGYTF. CDR3 coding DNA: TGTGCCAGTAGCCCCGACAGGCCCTATGGCTACACCTTC. The chain uses TRBV19 and TRBJ1-2; the D gene is possibly TRBD1 (6 bases). CDR3 length equals 13 residues. Germline CDR1 is LNHDA and CDR2 is SQIVND (reference sequence). With 6 bases removed from V and 4 bases from J, the gap between germline ends came to 12 bases.